This entry features one T cell receptor (beta chain) sequence. The CDR3 extends over 15 amino acids. Germline values: CDR1 LNHDA, CDR2 SQIVND (reference sequence). Trimming cost V 3 bases and J 5 bases, with 16 bases left between them. These data are taken from a study of blood T cell repertoires in COVID-19. Repertoires were generated with immunoSEQ multiplex PCR, while TCRdb's copy carries only in-frame clones and drops some. The sample records nearly 400,000 clones, roughly 89% being singletons. The chain is built from TRBV19 and TRBJ2-5, with TRBD1 as a possible D gene (6 bases). The specimen was PBMCs or T cells enriched from blood (not recorded which). This receptor was identified in a woman younger than 45 who had recovered from COVID-19. CDR3 in amino acids: CASSILPGVGETQYF. The CDR3 nucleotides are TGTGCCAGTAGTATTCTGCCAGGGGTAGGGGAGACCCAGTACTTC.